The rows below give T cell receptor beta chains drawn from one sample of a study of radiation and T cells in renal cell carcinoma. Method: immunoSEQ multiplex PCR; TCRdb's copy keeps in-frame clones and lacks some. The table shows 70,000 to 100,000 clones, with 70% to 90% occurring only once. The sample consisted of blood, taken from a patient whose treatment included radiotherapy and nephrectomy. The receptors were gathered from a woman between 45 and 60 years old with renal cell carcinoma. Each CDR3 is given with its conserved first and last residue. The order of the fields is J gene, D gene, clone size, V gene, CDR3 protein, CDR3 DNA. The D gene is left open where the match is weak. The listing skips clone size in some rows; elsewhere it reads once, few, many or a size class.

j_call: TRBJ2-3
d_call: TRBD1
clone_size: -
v_call: TRBV5-4
cdr3_aa: CASSSLDRVNTDTQYF
cdr3_nt: TGTGCCAGCAGCTCCCTGGACAGGGTGAACACAGATACGCAGTATTTT

j_call: TRBJ1-4
d_call: -
clone_size: -
v_call: TRBV4-3
cdr3_aa: CASSHAPFVNEKLFF
cdr3_nt: TGCGCCAGCAGCCACGCCCCATTTGTTAATGAAAAACTGTTTTTT

j_call: TRBJ2-7
d_call: -
clone_size: -
v_call: TRBV20-1
cdr3_aa: CSASRGYEQYF
cdr3_nt: TGCAGTGCTAGCCGGGGCTACGAGCAGTACTTC

j_call: TRBJ2-3
d_call: -
clone_size: -
v_call: TRBV5-4
cdr3_aa: CASSAGLETDTQYF
cdr3_nt: TGTGCCAGCAGTGCGGGACTGGAAACAGATACGCAGTATTTT

j_call: TRBJ2-5
d_call: -
clone_size: -
v_call: TRBV11-3
cdr3_aa: CASSLDPTRVQYF
cdr3_nt: TGTGCCAGCAGCTTAGACCCTACGAGAGTCCAGTACTTC

j_call: TRBJ1-5
d_call: -
clone_size: -
v_call: TRBV11-2
cdr3_aa: CASSRGHLSNQPQHF
cdr3_nt: TGTGCCAGCAGCCGTGGACACCTTAGCAATCAGCCCCAGCATTTT

j_call: TRBJ1-2
d_call: -
clone_size: -
v_call: TRBV7-8
cdr3_aa: CASSGMGVPGYGYTF
cdr3_nt: TGTGCCAGCAGCGGGATGGGGGTACCAGGATATGGCTACACCTTC

j_call: TRBJ2-2
d_call: -
clone_size: -
v_call: TRBV5-4
cdr3_aa: CASSAAAGAGELFF
cdr3_nt: TGTGCCAGCAGCGCGGCGGCAGGGGCCGGGGAGCTGTTTTTT

j_call: TRBJ1-3
d_call: -
clone_size: -
v_call: TRBV7-2
cdr3_aa: CASSEQGSGNTIYF
cdr3_nt: TGTGCCAGCAGCGAACAGGGTTCCGGAAACACCATATATTTT

j_call: TRBJ1-2
d_call: -
clone_size: -
v_call: TRBV7-2
cdr3_aa: CASSVGQIYTF
cdr3_nt: TGTGCCAGCAGTGTCGGACAGATCTACACCTTC

j_call: TRBJ1-1
d_call: TRBD1
clone_size: -
v_call: TRBV5-4
cdr3_aa: CASSLTGGGRRTEAFF
cdr3_nt: TGTGCCAGCAGCTTAACAGGGGGTGGGAGAAGGACTGAAGCTTTCTTT

j_call: TRBJ1-2
d_call: -
clone_size: medium-sized
v_call: TRBV30
cdr3_aa: CAWRIGGVDGYTF
cdr3_nt: TGTGCCTGGAGGATAGGGGGTGTGGATGGCTACACCTTC

j_call: TRBJ2-1
d_call: TRBD2
clone_size: once
v_call: TRBV28
cdr3_aa: CASITSGGAYNEQFF
cdr3_nt: TGTGCCAGCATCACCAGCGGGGGAGCCTACAATGAGCAGTTCTTC

j_call: TRBJ2-6
d_call: -
clone_size: once
v_call: TRBV19
cdr3_aa: CASSRQSDSGANVLTF
cdr3_nt: TGTGCCAGTAGCAGACAGTCAGACTCTGGGGCCAACGTCCTGACTTTC

j_call: TRBJ2-4
d_call: -
clone_size: -
v_call: TRBV5-4
cdr3_aa: CASSVQSGTLHF
cdr3_nt: TGTGCCAGCAGCGTCCAATCCGGGACTCTGCACTTC

j_call: TRBJ2-1
d_call: TRBD2
clone_size: -
v_call: TRBV2
cdr3_aa: CASSVQGLAGGPGLNEQFF
cdr3_nt: TGTGCCAGCAGCGTTCAGGGACTAGCGGGAGGGCCCGGGCTCAATGAGCAGTTCTTC

j_call: TRBJ2-2
d_call: -
clone_size: -
v_call: TRBV25-1
cdr3_aa: CASSTQGKNTGELFF
cdr3_nt: TGTGCCAGCAGTACCCAGGGGAAGAACACCGGGGAGCTGTTTTTT

j_call: TRBJ2-1
d_call: TRBD2
clone_size: -
v_call: TRBV9
cdr3_aa: CASSVAGTSYNEQFF
cdr3_nt: TGTGCCAGCAGCGTAGCTGGGACTAGCTACAATGAGCAGTTCTTC

j_call: TRBJ2-1
d_call: -
clone_size: -
v_call: TRBV7-2
cdr3_aa: CASSLEATVNNEQFF
cdr3_nt: TGTGCCAGCAGCTTAGAGGCGACGGTAAACAATGAGCAGTTCTTC

j_call: TRBJ2-7
d_call: TRBD2
clone_size: once
v_call: TRBV28
cdr3_aa: CASSPTSGTSYEQYF
cdr3_nt: TGTGCCAGCAGTCCCACCAGCGGGACTAGCTACGAGCAGTACTTC

j_call: TRBJ2-5
d_call: -
clone_size: -
v_call: TRBV14
cdr3_aa: CASSQDPGETQYF
cdr3_nt: TGTGCCAGCAGCCAAGATCCAGGAGAGACCCAGTACTTC

j_call: TRBJ2-3
d_call: -
clone_size: once
v_call: TRBV7-9
cdr3_aa: CASSFSGPGDTQYF
cdr3_nt: -

j_call: TRBJ2-3
d_call: -
clone_size: -
v_call: TRBV7-9
cdr3_aa: CASSIQGYTQYF
cdr3_nt: TGTGCCAGCAGCATACAGGGATATACGCAGTATTTT

j_call: TRBJ2-7
d_call: -
clone_size: -
v_call: TRBV5-4
cdr3_aa: CASTADSTYEQYF
cdr3_nt: TGTGCCAGCACCGCGGACTCAACCTACGAGCAGTACTTC

j_call: TRBJ2-5
d_call: TRBD2
clone_size: -
v_call: TRBV18
cdr3_aa: CASSPLAGGQETQYF
cdr3_nt: TGTGCCAGCTCACCACTGGCGGGGGGACAAGAGACCCAGTACTTC

j_call: TRBJ1-1
d_call: -
clone_size: -
v_call: TRBV25-1
cdr3_aa: CASSEGRGGAFF
cdr3_nt: TGTGCCAGCAGTGAAGGGCGTGGAGGGGCTTTCTTT